This entry describes one T cell receptor beta chain. What it binds is unknown. The primer mix had 60 Vbeta and 13 Jbeta primers. Repertoires were generated with immunoSEQ multiplex PCR, while TCRdb's copy carries only in-frame clones and drops some. The sample lists 95,000 to 150,000 clones; around two thirds were seen once. The source of the sample is a study of cytomegalovirus exposure and HLA in healthy donors. Study-wide background: HLA-typed donors were the source of around 85 million unique TCRs held in an early data release.

Study findings and constraints: Reported performance of the classifier showed diagnosis of cytomegalovirus status with high specificity and sensitivity.

This CDR3 has 15 amino acids. Trimming pared 7 bases from V and 5 bases from J, leaving 20 bases between. Germline lookup yields CDR1 MDHEN and CDR2 SYDVKM. The source of this sequence is a woman aged 40 to 49 in good health and CMV-seropositive. The chain joins TRBV28 to TRBJ1-1; possibly TRBD1 for D (5 bases). The sequenced sample consisted of PBMCs. CDR3 residues: CASMTIGGGTTEAFF. The CDR3 DNA follows: TGTGCCAGCATGACGATCGGGGGGGGTACGACTGAAGCTTTCTTT.